This T cell receptor (beta chain) was identified in a study of CD8 T cells in Susac syndrome. Study outcomes and limitations: As the study acknowledged, the number of individuals who were part of its TCR sequencing and HLA analysis was relatively small.

In regard to this clonotype: The antigen is not known.

Blood CD8+ and CD4+ T cells underwent high-throughput TCR beta sequencing. Healthy donors constituted the control group, matched for age and sex. With random hexamers, reverse transcription was performed on roughly 0.5 to 1 ug of RNA. immunoSEQ multiplex PCR amplified TCR beta CDR3 across 54 Vbeta, 13 Jbeta. TCRdb re-called the immunoSEQ multiplex PCR reads through MiXCR, storing one row per CDR3 protein. The sample lists approximately 120,000 distinct CDR3 sequences; 80% to 95% were seen once. This receptor was identified in a human donor in good health. The specimen was CD8+ T cells from PBMCs.

The DNA of the CDR3 is TGTGCCAGCAGCTTAAGGGGACCGGGAACACAACTTTCCTACGAGCAGTACTTC. It encodes CASSLRGPGTQLSYEQYF. This rearrangement joins TRBV13 to TRBJ2-7; D is possibly TRBD1 or TRBD2 (5 bases each). Germline values: CDR1 PRHDT, CDR2 FYEKMQ (reference sequence). Trimming pared 2 bases from V and 1 base from J, leaving 21 bases between. The CDR3 contains 18 residues. The entire variable domain, with the rest obtained from reference TRBV13 and TRBJ2-7, is as follows: AAGVIQSPRHLIKEKRETATLKCYPIPRHDTVYWYQQGPGQDPQFLISFYEKMQSDKGSIPDRFSAQQFSDYHSELNMSSLELGDSALYFCASSLRGPGTQLSYEQYFGPGTRLTVT.